The 18 T cell receptor beta chains below all came from one sample that was sequenced in a study of blood T cell repertoires in COVID-19. Measured with immunoSEQ multiplex PCR; TCRdb has only the in-frame clones, and not every one. This sample has hundreds of thousands of clones, with 88% found just once. The sequenced sample consisted of PBMCs or T cells enriched from blood (not recorded which). The source is a woman aged 55-69 years in a cohort exposed to, infected with or recovered from COVID-19 (not recorded which).

This clone was counted once. V usage is TRBV6-2 or TRBV6-3 and J usage is TRBJ2-6; 8 bases are a match to TRBD1. Unmatched junction bases numbered 5, after V lost 4 bases and J lost 0 bases. CDR1 and CDR2 (germline): MNHEY, SVGEGT. The CDR3 sequence is 17 residues long. The CDR3 protein is CASSFDRGASGANVLTF. DNA for the CDR3: TGTGCCAGCAGTTTCGACAGGGGCGCCTCTGGGGCCAACGTCCTGACTTTC.

This chain connects TRBV30 to TRBJ2-6; D is unclear. The germline V gene encodes CDR1 GTSNPN and CDR2 SVGIG (reference sequence). This CDR3 has 14 amino acids. V was cut by 0 bases and J by 2 bases, with 5 bases left in between. The CDR3 DNA sequence: TGTGCCTGGAGTGTATCGGCTGGGGCCAACGTCCTGACTTTC. Translated: CAWSVSAGANVLTF.

Remarks on this clone: Different DNA sequences within this sample yield the same CDR3. J is TRBJ1-1 and V is TRBV7-2; D is ambiguous. With 1 base removed from V and 3 bases from J, the gap between germline ends came to 9 bases. Germline CDR1 SGHTA, CDR2 FQGNSA. This CDR3 has 14 residues. This CDR3 reads CASSLDWRYTEAFF. The CDR3 bases are TGTGCCAGCAGCTTAGATTGGAGATACACTGAAGCTTTCTTT.

This chain joins TRBV28 and TRBJ2-5; TRBD2 agrees at 9 bases. The CDR3 consists of 15 residues. With 6 bases clipped from V and 6 bases from J, the junction kept 11 bases outside the gene matches. CDR1 and CDR2 (germline): MDHEN, SYDVKM. This chain's CDR3 is CASSGGGAGGKTQYF. For the CDR3, the DNA is TGTGCCAGCAGCGGCGGGGGAGCGGGAGGAAAGACCCAGTACTTC. Filled out from reference TRBV28 and TRBJ2-5, the complete variable domain reads DVKVTQSSRYLVKRTGEKVFLECVQDMDHENMFWYRQDPGLGLRLIYFSYDVKMKEKGDIPEGYSVSREKKERFSLILESASTNQTSMYLCASSGGGAGGKTQYFGPGTRLLVL.

The gene calls are TRBV21-1 and TRBJ2-1; the table's D gene call, TRBD2, was not cross checked with the DNA. TRBV21-1 is termed a pseudogene. This CDR3 region has 18 residues. CDR3 region: CASSGRVTGGRVKNEQFF. The CDR3 DNA sequence: TGTGCCAGCAGCGGTCGGGTGACGGGAGGGCGAGTAAAGAATGAGCAGTTCTTC.

The chain recombines TRBV6-6 with TRBJ1-2; TRBD1 agrees at 7 bases. Looked up from germline, CDR1 is MNHNY and CDR2 is SVGAGI (reference sequence). Losses at the gene ends were 10 bases for V and 8 bases for J; bases not matched to a gene: 7. This CDR3 has 11 amino acids. In nucleotides, the CDR3 is TGTGCCATCAACAGGGGCGGGGGCTACACCTTC. This codes for CAINRGGGYTF.

The chain has TRBV10-3 and TRBJ1-4, with D possibly being TRBD1 (5 bases). The V gene lost 6 bases and the J gene lost 4 bases, with 9 bases spanning the gap. Germline CDR1 ENHRY, CDR2 SYGVKD. This CDR3 is 13 amino acids long. The CDR3 DNA reads as TGTGCCATCAGAGGGGCGATTAATGAAAAACTGTTTTTT. Protein product: CAIRGAINEKLFF.

This clone was seen a single time. This rearrangement joins TRBV2 to TRBJ2-2, with 13 bases fitting TRBD2. The junction had 5 bases not matched to a gene; V was cut back by 6 bases and J by 4 bases. Germline V gene data show CDR1 as SNHLY and CDR2 as FYNNEI. The CDR3 covers 16 residues. The CDR3 loop reads CASRLLAGGPTGELFF. The DNA of the CDR3 is TGTGCCAGCAGGTTACTAGCGGGAGGGCCCACCGGGGAGCTGTTTTTT.

In this sample, this clone turned up a few times. The rearrangement joins TRBV18 to TRBJ2-1; D is unresolved. Germline V gives CDR1 KGHSH, CDR2 LQKENI. The CDR3 totals 12 residues. V was clipped by 3 bases and J by 5 bases, with 5 bases between them. The CDR3 DNA is TGTGCCAGCTCACCCCCTAACAATGAGCAGTTCTTC. This codes for CASSPPNNEQFF.

The chain links TRBV11-3 to TRBJ2-7; the D is unclear. CDR1 SGHNT and CDR2 YENEEA come from the germline V gene. The CDR3 loop spans 15 amino acids. Trimming left V 1 base short and J 3 bases short, with 13 bases between. This CDR3 reads CASSLGSEAYYEQYF. For the CDR3, the DNA is TGTGCCAGCAGCTTAGGAAGCGAAGCGTACTACGAGCAGTACTTC.

This clone was seen just once. The V gene is TRBV9, the J gene TRBJ2-1; TRBD2 might be the D (5 bases). CDR1 and CDR2 from the germline V gene are SGDLS and YYNGEE. There are 21 residues in the CDR3. Trimming took off 0 bases at V and 0 bases at J, with 25 bases between the two ends. CDR3 bases: TGTGCCAGCAGCGTAGGGCCTAGTGGTGGGAGTACTAAAAGCTCCTACAATGAGCAGTTCTTC. It is translated as CASSVGPSGGSTKSSYNEQFF.

The rearrangement uses TRBV5-1 and TRBJ2-1; 10 positions match TRBD2. The junction had 4 bases not matched to a gene; V was cut back by 1 base and J by 6 bases. Germline V gives CDR1 SGHRS, CDR2 YFSETQ. This CDR3 is 15 amino acids long. CDR3 DNA sequence: TGCGCCAGCAGCTTGACTAGCGGGATCGGCAATGAGCAGTTCTTC. Translating gives CASSLTSGIGNEQFF.

Notes on this clone: Other DNA sequences in this specimen translate into the identical CDR3. The chain recombines TRBV19 with TRBJ2-7, with TRBD2 identical over 7 bases. V trimming: 3 bases; J trimming: 0 bases; junction bases outside the gene matches: 5. This CDR3 has 15 residues. The germline V gene has CDR1 LNHDA and CDR2 SQIVND (reference sequence). CDR3 sequence reads: CASSIEGGSSYEQYF. Here the CDR3 DNA reads TGTGCCAGTAGTATTGAGGGCGGGAGCTCCTACGAGCAGTACTTC.

The count of this clone is one. The junction departs from the called germline gene at one end, perhaps through a read error. The chain combines TRBV9 with TRBJ2-4, with 15 nucleotides matching TRBD2. Germline-derived CDR1 and CDR2 are SGDLS and YYNGEE. The CDR3 covers 13 residues. This chain's CDR3 is CASSGGTSGRRDF. In nucleotides, the CDR3 is TGTGCCAGCAGCGGGGGGACTAGCGGGAGGAGGGACTTC.

The V call is TRBV25-1, the J call TRBJ2-1; tentative D call: TRBD2 (6 bases). With 1 base removed from V and 2 bases from J, the gap between germline ends came to 12 bases. Germline-derived CDR1 and CDR2 are MGHDK and SYGVNS. The CDR3 is 16 residues long. CDR3 loop: CASSESEGVPYNEQFF. The CDR3 bases are TGTGCCAGCAGTGAATCGGAGGGAGTACCCTACAATGAGCAGTTCTTC.

This clone has a handful of counts. The chain uses TRBV6-4 and TRBJ2-1, with 7 bases identical to TRBD1. The CDR3 length is 14 residues. The V and J ends lost 5 bases and 7 bases, in that order; junction bases with no gene match: 8. Germline V gene data show CDR1 as MRHNA and CDR2 as SNTAGT. Here the CDR3 DNA reads TGTGCCAGCAGTCAGGACCCAGGGGGTAATGAGCAGTTCTTC. This translates into CASSQDPGGNEQFF.

The chain employs TRBV6-5 and TRBJ2-7; 8 bases line up with TRBD1. From germline, CDR1 is MNHEY and CDR2 SVGAGI. This CDR3 spans 15 amino acids. The V gene end was trimmed by 0 bases and the J gene end by 5 bases; junction bases not matched to a gene: 6. The CDR3 loop reads CASSYSRTGINEQYF. In DNA form, the CDR3 reads TGTGCCAGCAGTTACTCGAGGACAGGGATCAACGAGCAGTACTTC.

The chain joins TRBV18 to TRBJ2-7, with 7 bases lining up with TRBD1. The J segment lost 2 bases and the V segment lost 3 bases, leaving 7 bases of the junction unmatched. CDR1 and CDR2 (germline): KGHSH, LQKENI. The CDR3 has 15 amino acids. CDR3 amino acids: CASSPRQGVTYEQYF. Written as DNA, the CDR3 is TGTGCCAGCTCACCTCGCCAGGGGGTGACCTACGAGCAGTACTTC.